The 5 T cell receptor beta chains below come from one sample, sequenced in a study of blood T cells in healthy people across ages. With a J-beta primer mix and a sample-barcoded 5' primer, a second PCR ran about 7 to 11 cycles. Using its own MiXCR run on the 5' RACE reads, TCRdb lists one record per CDR3 protein. The sample yields around 780,000 distinct CDR3 sequences, roughly 26% seen once. These data were also reused for a study on T cells of mothers and their children.

Sequencing was performed on blood. The receptors originated from a boy aged 5-17 years in good health.

This chain joins TRBV6-5 and TRBJ1-1; 8 bases line up with TRBD1. The CDR3 runs to 16 residues. V was clipped by 2 bases and J by 2 bases; unmatched bases: 7. Germline V gene data show CDR1 as MNHEY and CDR2 as SVGAGI. The CDR3 sequence: CASSYQLQGANTEAFF. The CDR3 nucleotides are TGTGCCAGCAGTTACCAGCTTCAGGGGGCTAACACTGAAGCTTTCTTT.

This clonotype was picked up a small number of times. The rearrangement links TRBV24-1 to TRBJ2-3, with TRBD2 identical over 11 bases. The CDR3 length is 19 residues. J gave up 5 bases and V 0 bases, and 12 bases lay outside the gene matches. Germline assignment: CDR1 KGHDR and CDR2 SFDVKD. DNA for the CDR3: TGTGCCACCAGTGATTTGCGAGCGGATGCTAGCGGGGGGAAAGATACGCAGTATTTT. Translated, it gives CATSDLRADASGGKDTQYF.

The chain employs TRBV12-5 and TRBJ1-1; 8 bases line up with TRBD1. CDR1 is LGHNT and CDR2 is FRNRAP in the germline V gene. The length of the CDR3 is 13 residues. J gave up 4 bases and V 2 bases, and 0 bases lay outside the gene matches. The CDR3 region has the DNA TGTGCTAGTGGTTTGACAGGGGGCACTGAAGCTTTCTTT. Its protein product is CASGLTGGTEAFF.

This clonotype was seen a handful of times. This chain uses TRBV7-6 with TRBJ2-2; D may be TRBD2 (5 bases). This CDR3 has 17 amino acids. In germline, CDR1 is SGHVS, CDR2 FNYEAQ. Trimming pared 5 bases from V and 1 base from J, leaving 17 bases between. CDR3 residues: CASSVRESWENTGELFF. The CDR3 DNA is TGTGCCAGCAGCGTCCGGGAAAGCTGGGAGAACACCGGGGAGCTGTTTTTT. The full variable domain, its missing parts supplied by reference TRBV7-6 and TRBJ2-2, is GAGVSQSPRYKVTKRGQDVALRCDPISGHVSLYWYRQALGQGPEFLTYFNYEAQQDKSGLPNDRFSAERPEGSISTLTIQRTEQRDSAMYRCASSVRESWENTGELFFGEGSRLTVL.

The rearrangement joins TRBV7-2 to TRBJ2-5; 7 bases map to TRBD2. CDR1 and CDR2 from the germline V gene are SGHTA and FQGNSA. Trimming took 5 bases from V and 4 from J; bases not matched to a gene: 10. The CDR3 has 15 residues. The CDR3 is CASSTKRDYPETQYF. The CDR3 DNA reads as TGTGCCAGCAGCACCAAGAGGGACTATCCAGAGACCCAGTACTTC.